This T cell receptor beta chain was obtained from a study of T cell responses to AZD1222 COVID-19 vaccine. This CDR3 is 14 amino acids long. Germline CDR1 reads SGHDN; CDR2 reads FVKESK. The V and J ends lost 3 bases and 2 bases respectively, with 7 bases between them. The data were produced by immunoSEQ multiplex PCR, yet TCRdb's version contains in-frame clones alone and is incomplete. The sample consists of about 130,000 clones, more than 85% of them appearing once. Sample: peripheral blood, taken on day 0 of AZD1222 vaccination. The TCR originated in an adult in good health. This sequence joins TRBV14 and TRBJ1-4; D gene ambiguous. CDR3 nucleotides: TGTGCCAGCAGCCAGCTACGTACTAATGAAAAACTGTTTTTT. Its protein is CASSQLRTNEKLFF.